The rows below give T cell receptor beta chains drawn from one sample of a study of blood T cell repertoires in COVID-19. Method: immunoSEQ multiplex PCR; TCRdb's copy keeps in-frame clones and lacks some. This sample yields roughly 150,000 clones, of which 75% to 85% are seen a single time; under 0.75% belongs to the top ten. The specimen was peripheral blood. The receptors were gathered from a man aged 55 to 70 with acute or convalescent COVID-19. CDR3s include the opening cysteine and the closing phenylalanine or tryptophan. A D gene is named only where the DNA matches it firmly. Clone size is shown for a subset of rows, as once, few, many or a class of expanded clone.

V gene: TRBV27; J gene: TRBJ1-2; D gene: .; CDR3 length: 15; clone size: few; CDR3 protein: CASSFATGYNYGYTF; CDR3 DNA: TGTGCCAGCAGTTTTGCGACAGGCTATAACTATGGCTACACCTTC
V gene: TRBV6-5; J gene: TRBJ1-2; D gene: .; CDR3 length: 13; clone size: few; CDR3 protein: CASTQGSNYGYTF; CDR3 DNA: TGTGCCAGCACTCAGGGGTCTAACTATGGCTACACCTTC
V gene: TRBV5-1; J gene: TRBJ2-5; D gene: TRBD2; CDR3 length: 14; clone size: few; CDR3 protein: CASSLERGQETQYF; CDR3 DNA: TGCGCCAGCAGCTTGGAGCGGGGACAAGAGACCCAGTACTTC
V gene: TRBV7-3; J gene: TRBJ1-6; D gene: .; CDR3 length: 16; clone size: .; CDR3 protein: CASSPDGRDIGSPLHF; CDR3 DNA: TGTGCCAGCAGCCCGGACGGACGGGATATCGGCTCACCCCTCCACTTT
V gene: TRBV3-1/TRBV3-2; J gene: TRBJ1-1; D gene: .; CDR3 length: 15; clone size: .; CDR3 protein: CASSPKRGGGTEAFF; CDR3 DNA: TGTGCCAGCAGCCCGAAACGGGGGGGAGGAACTGAAGCTTTCTTT
V gene: TRBV7-9; J gene: TRBJ2-7; D gene: .; CDR3 length: 15; clone size: .; CDR3 protein: CASSLDLGASYEQYF; CDR3 DNA: TGTGCCAGCAGCTTAGACCTGGGAGCCTCCTACGAGCAGTACTTC
V gene: TRBV5-6; J gene: TRBJ2-2; D gene: TRBD2; CDR3 length: 16; clone size: .; CDR3 protein: CASSLLAGGDTGELFF; CDR3 DNA: TGTGCCAGCAGCTTACTAGCGGGAGGGGACACCGGGGAGCTGTTTTTT
V gene: TRBV29-1; J gene: TRBJ1-5; D gene: .; CDR3 length: 13; clone size: .; CDR3 protein: CSVEWQGNQPQHF; CDR3 DNA: TGCAGCGTTGAATGGCAAGGCAATCAGCCCCAGCATTTT
V gene: TRBV7-2; J gene: TRBJ1-6; D gene: TRBD1; CDR3 length: 15; clone size: .; CDR3 protein: CASRLGQAGNSPLHF; CDR3 DNA: TGTGCCAGCAGGTTGGGACAGGCGGGGAATTCACCCCTCCACTTT
V gene: TRBV13; J gene: TRBJ1-6; D gene: .; CDR3 length: 14; clone size: .; CDR3 protein: CASSLAGPGSPLHF; CDR3 DNA: TGTGCCAGCAGCTTGGCAGGGCCGGGTTCACCCCTCCACTTT
V gene: TRBV18; J gene: TRBJ1-2; D gene: TRBD1; CDR3 length: 13; clone size: .; CDR3 protein: CASSPGEQGGYTF; CDR3 DNA: TGTGCCAGCTCACCCGGAGAACAGGGGGGCTACACCTTC
V gene: TRBV4-1; J gene: TRBJ2-7; D gene: TRBD2; CDR3 length: 16; clone size: .; CDR3 protein: CASSLLAGDSSYEQYF; CDR3 DNA: TGCGCCAGCAGCTTGCTAGCGGGGGATAGCTCCTACGAGCAGTACTTC
V gene: TRBV28; J gene: TRBJ2-3; D gene: .; CDR3 length: 16; clone size: .; CDR3 protein: CASTAGALDNRDTQYF; CDR3 DNA: TGTGCCAGCACCGCTGGGGCACTGGATAACCGGGATACGCAGTATTTT
V gene: TRBV2; J gene: TRBJ1-5; D gene: .; CDR3 length: 13; clone size: .; CDR3 protein: CASSTDRNQPQHF; CDR3 DNA: TGTGCCAGCAGTACAGACCGCAATCAGCCCCAGCATTTT
V gene: TRBV18; J gene: TRBJ2-2; D gene: TRBD2; CDR3 length: 17; clone size: .; CDR3 protein: CASSRYSGGKNTGELFF; CDR3 DNA: TGTGCCAGCTCACGATATAGCGGGGGGAAGAACACCGGGGAGCTGTTTTTT
V gene: TRBV6-6; J gene: TRBJ1-6; D gene: .; CDR3 length: 14; clone size: .; CDR3 protein: CASSSPTGGSPLHF; CDR3 DNA: TGTGCCAGCAGCTCCCCAACAGGCGGATCACCCCTCCACTTT
V gene: TRBV27; J gene: TRBJ1-2; D gene: .; CDR3 length: 13; clone size: .; CDR3 protein: CASSPTGPYGYTF; CDR3 DNA: TGTGCCAGCAGCCCAACAGGGCCCTATGGCTACACCTTC
V gene: TRBV2; J gene: TRBJ1-4; D gene: .; CDR3 length: 14; clone size: .; CDR3 protein: CASRKGLPNEKLFF; CDR3 DNA: TGTGCCAGCAGGAAGGGGCTCCCTAATGAAAAACTGTTTTTT
V gene: TRBV19; J gene: TRBJ1-2; D gene: TRBD1; CDR3 length: 14; clone size: .; CDR3 protein: CASRRGGSNYGYTF; CDR3 DNA: TGTGCCAGTAGAAGAGGGGGCAGTAACTATGGCTACACCTTC
V gene: TRBV5-1; J gene: TRBJ2-2; D gene: .; CDR3 length: 14; clone size: .; CDR3 protein: CASSFEKRGGELFF; CDR3 DNA: TGCGCCAGCAGCTTTGAGAAACGCGGCGGGGAGCTGTTTTTT
V gene: TRBV10-3; J gene: TRBJ1-1; D gene: .; CDR3 length: 14; clone size: .; CDR3 protein: CAISESRPNTEAFF; CDR3 DNA: TGTGCCATCAGTGAGTCGAGGCCGAACACTGAAGCTTTCTTT
V gene: TRBV27; J gene: TRBJ1-2; D gene: TRBD1; CDR3 length: 13; clone size: .; CDR3 protein: CASSFRTGYGYTF; CDR3 DNA: TGTGCCAGCAGTTTTCGGACAGGCTATGGCTACACCTTC
V gene: TRBV5-6; J gene: TRBJ2-6; D gene: .; CDR3 length: 13; clone size: few; CDR3 protein: CASSEDTSYVLTF; CDR3 DNA: TGTGCCAGCAGCGAGGACACTTCTTACGTCCTGACTTTC
V gene: TRBV27; J gene: TRBJ2-1; D gene: .; CDR3 length: 22; clone size: .; CDR3 protein: CASSSRAPARTIAALAYNEQFF; CDR3 DNA: TGTGCCAGCAGTTCTCGAGCCCCAGCTCGGACCATAGCGGCTCTAGCTTACAATGAGCAGTTCTTC
V gene: TRBV10-2; J gene: TRBJ2-7; D gene: .; CDR3 length: 14; clone size: .; CDR3 protein: CASSPTRGAYEQYF; CDR3 DNA: TGCGCCAGCAGCCCGACCAGGGGGGCCTACGAGCAGTACTTC
V gene: TRBV5-1; J gene: TRBJ2-1; D gene: TRBD2; CDR3 length: 16; clone size: .; CDR3 protein: CASSAGTSGPNNEQFF; CDR3 DNA: TGCGCCAGCAGCGCCGGGACTAGCGGGCCAAACAATGAGCAGTTCTTC
V gene: TRBV28; J gene: TRBJ1-5; D gene: .; CDR3 length: 12; clone size: .; CDR3 protein: CASSFREAPQHF; CDR3 DNA: TGTGCCAGCAGTTTCCGGGAGGCACCCCAGCATTTT
V gene: TRBV6-5; J gene: TRBJ1-2; D gene: TRBD1; CDR3 length: 13; clone size: .; CDR3 protein: CASSPGGFYGYTF; CDR3 DNA: TGTGCCAGCAGTCCAGGGGGTTTCTATGGCTACACCTTC
V gene: TRBV7-8; J gene: TRBJ2-3; D gene: .; CDR3 length: 18; clone size: .; CDR3 protein: CASSLVTGALGGTNTQYF; CDR3 DNA: TGTGCCAGCAGCTTAGTTACCGGGGCCCTTGGGGGCACAAATACGCAGTATTTT
V gene: TRBV7-2; J gene: TRBJ2-3; D gene: TRBD2; CDR3 length: 15; clone size: .; CDR3 protein: CASSLDRGGADTQYF; CDR3 DNA: TGTGCCAGCAGCTTAGATCGCGGGGGGGCAGATACGCAGTATTTT
V gene: TRBV2; J gene: TRBJ2-1; D gene: TRBD2; CDR3 length: 12; clone size: .; CDR3 protein: CASKRGPNEQFF; CDR3 DNA: TGTGCCAGCAAGCGGGGGCCAAATGAGCAGTTCTTC
V gene: TRBV5-1; J gene: TRBJ1-2; D gene: TRBD1; CDR3 length: 14; clone size: .; CDR3 protein: CASSPQGNSYGYTF; CDR3 DNA: TGCGCCAGCAGCCCACAGGGGAATAGCTATGGCTACACCTTC
V gene: TRBV27; J gene: TRBJ2-7; D gene: TRBD1; CDR3 length: 21; clone size: .; CDR3 protein: CASSLRGSRQGSRTGSYEQYF; CDR3 DNA: TGTGCCAGCAGTTTAAGGGGGTCGAGACAGGGGAGTCGGACGGGCTCCTACGAGCAGTACTTC
V gene: TRBV24-1; J gene: TRBJ1-5; D gene: TRBD1; CDR3 length: 15; clone size: few; CDR3 protein: CATSDPGTGNQPQHF; CDR3 DNA: TGTGCCACCAGTGACCCCGGGACAGGGAATCAGCCCCAGCATTTT
V gene: TRBV5-4; J gene: TRBJ1-6; D gene: .; CDR3 length: 15; clone size: .; CDR3 protein: CASSLGSRVASPLHF; CDR3 DNA: TGTGCCAGCAGCTTGGGTAGCAGGGTAGCTTCACCCCTCCACTTT
V gene: TRBV6-5; J gene: TRBJ2-7; D gene: TRBD1; CDR3 length: 15; clone size: .; CDR3 protein: CASSPPGQGFYEQYF; CDR3 DNA: TGTGCTAGCAGCCCCCCGGGACAGGGCTTCTACGAGCAGTACTTC
V gene: TRBV10-3; J gene: TRBJ2-3; D gene: .; CDR3 length: 15; clone size: .; CDR3 protein: CAISVQGLGTDTQYF; CDR3 DNA: TGTGCCATCAGCGTACAGGGCTTAGGCACAGATACGCAGTATTTT
V gene: TRBV6-5; J gene: TRBJ1-2; D gene: .; CDR3 length: 14; clone size: .; CDR3 protein: CASSYSLSDYGYTF; CDR3 DNA: TGTGCCAGCAGTTATTCCCTTTCTGACTATGGCTACACCTTC
V gene: TRBV18; J gene: TRBJ1-6; D gene: TRBD1; CDR3 length: 16; clone size: .; CDR3 protein: CASSPGTGAAGSPLHF; CDR3 DNA: TGTGCCAGCTCACCCGGGACAGGGGCCGCGGGTTCACCCCTCCACTTT
V gene: TRBV24-1; J gene: TRBJ2-1; D gene: TRBD2; CDR3 length: 16; clone size: .; CDR3 protein: CATSVGTSGTYNEQFF; CDR3 DNA: TGTGCCACCAGTGTGGGGACTAGCGGGACATACAATGAGCAGTTCTTC
V gene: TRBV7-2; J gene: TRBJ2-7; D gene: .; CDR3 length: 15; clone size: .; CDR3 protein: CASSSQGAGGLEQYF; CDR3 DNA: TGTGCCAGCAGCTCCCAGGGGGCGGGAGGGTTGGAGCAGTACTTC
V gene: TRBV28; J gene: TRBJ2-7; D gene: .; CDR3 length: 13; clone size: .; CDR3 protein: CASSFNRHIGQYF; CDR3 DNA: TGTGCCAGCAGTTTCAATAGACATATCGGGCAGTACTTC
V gene: TRBV6-4; J gene: TRBJ1-6; D gene: .; CDR3 length: 17; clone size: few; CDR3 protein: CASTGHFGSSYNSPLHF; CDR3 DNA: TGTGCCAGCACTGGACATTTCGGGAGCTCCTATAATTCACCCCTCCACTTT
V gene: TRBV2; J gene: TRBJ2-2; D gene: TRBD2; CDR3 length: 16; clone size: .; CDR3 protein: CASSDSAGGVTGELFF; CDR3 DNA: TGTGCCAGCAGTGACTCGGCGGGAGGAGTCACCGGGGAGCTGTTTTTT
V gene: TRBV2; J gene: TRBJ1-6; D gene: .; CDR3 length: 14; clone size: .; CDR3 protein: CASNPRDFDSPLHF; CDR3 DNA: TGTGCCAGCAATCCTCGGGACTTCGACTCACCCCTCCACTTT
V gene: TRBV6-5; J gene: TRBJ2-1; D gene: TRBD2; CDR3 length: 15; clone size: .; CDR3 protein: CASSGTSGRYNEQFF; CDR3 DNA: TGTGCCAGCAGCGGGACTAGCGGGAGATACAATGAGCAGTTCTTC
V gene: TRBV27; J gene: TRBJ2-7; D gene: .; CDR3 length: 13; clone size: .; CDR3 protein: CASRTSGTYEQYF; CDR3 DNA: TGTGCCAGCAGAACCAGCGGAACTTACGAGCAGTACTTC
V gene: TRBV14; J gene: TRBJ1-5; D gene: TRBD1; CDR3 length: 18; clone size: .; CDR3 protein: CASRRQGVGAYSNQPQHF; CDR3 DNA: TGTGCCAGCAGGAGACAGGGGGTCGGAGCCTATAGCAATCAGCCCCAGCATTTT
V gene: TRBV9; J gene: TRBJ2-7; D gene: .; CDR3 length: 12; clone size: .; CDR3 protein: CASSVGGGEQYF; CDR3 DNA: TGTGCCAGCAGCGTAGGAGGGGGCGAGCAGTACTTC
V gene: TRBV7-2; J gene: TRBJ1-2; D gene: .; CDR3 length: 16; clone size: .; CDR3 protein: CASSLGGVLTNYGYTF; CDR3 DNA: TGTGCCAGCAGCTTAGGGGGCGTGCTTACTAACTATGGCTACACCTTC
V gene: TRBV4-3; J gene: TRBJ2-1; D gene: TRBD2; CDR3 length: 15; clone size: .; CDR3 protein: CASSRQLAGENEQFF; CDR3 DNA: TGCGCCAGCAGCCGACAACTAGCGGGAGAGAATGAGCAGTTCTTC
V gene: TRBV27; J gene: TRBJ2-7; D gene: TRBD1; CDR3 length: 15; clone size: .; CDR3 protein: CASSLTGTGGHEQYF; CDR3 DNA: TGTGCCAGCAGTTTAACCGGGACAGGGGGGCACGAGCAGTACTTC